One and the same sample provided the 24 T cell receptor beta chains below, sequenced in a study of CD8+ T cells in alopecia areata. Extraction of RNA preceded its reverse transcription into cDNA, which served as the sequencing template. The protocol was immunoSEQ multiplex PCR, while the TCRdb copy is restricted to in-frame clones and leaves out a portion. The table shows some 120,000 clones, with around three fifths occurring only once. This specimen was CD4+ T cells sorted from blood, taken at week 0. These receptors were collected from a human donor with alopecia areata.

The V gene is TRBV4-3, the J gene TRBJ2-2, with TRBD1 matching 9 bases. Germline CDR1 reads LGHNA; CDR2 reads YSLEER. Trimming removed 0 bases from V and 4 bases from J; junction bases left unmatched: 6. There are 17 residues in the CDR3. The CDR3 loop is CASSQEAGQGVTGELFF. As DNA, the CDR3 is TGCGCCAGCAGCCAAGAGGCGGGACAGGGTGTCACCGGGGAGCTGTTTTTT.

V gene TRBV4-1 combines with J gene TRBJ2-1, with 7 bases aligning to TRBD2. The V gene's germline CDR1 is MGHRA and CDR2 YSYEKL. V gave up 4 bases and J gave up 4 bases; unmatched junction bases: 7. This CDR3 spans 15 amino acids. CDR3 DNA sequence: TGCGCCAGCAGCCGTAGCGGGCCCGGGTACAATGAGCAGTTCTTC. Amino acids: CASSRSGPGYNEQFF.

The chain employs TRBV7-9 and TRBJ2-7; no reliable D call. CDR1 and CDR2 from the germline V gene are SEHNR and FQNEAQ (reference sequence). The CDR3 has 12 amino acids. Trimming took off 5 bases at V and 4 bases at J, with 9 bases between the two ends. CDR3 bases: TGTGCCAGCAGCCCTTCGGCTTACGAGCAGTACTTC. Protein: CASSPSAYEQYF.

The chain employs TRBV4-2 and TRBJ2-3, with 8 bases matching TRBD2. With 0 bases clipped from V and 1 base from J, the junction kept 6 bases outside the gene matches. Germline V gives CDR1 LGHNA, CDR2 YNFKEQ. The CDR3 is 17 amino acids. CDR3 residues: CASSQDRERGRTDTQYF. The CDR3 nucleotides are TGTGCCAGCAGCCAAGATCGTGAGCGGGGGCGCACAGATACGCAGTATTTT.

This chain joins TRBV6-6 and TRBJ1-2; 7 nucleotides match TRBD1. V lost 6 bases to trimming and J lost 7 bases; unmatched junction nucleotides: 5. The CDR3 totals 12 residues. Germline loops: CDR1 MNHNY, CDR2 SVGAGI (reference sequence). The CDR3 region is CASRSGQLGYTF. The CDR3 DNA follows: TGTGCCAGCAGGTCGGGACAGCTTGGCTACACCTTC.

The chain has TRBV20-1 and TRBJ2-1, with D unresolved. Trimming left V 2 bases short and J 10 bases short, with 9 bases between. Looked up from germline, CDR1 is DFQATT and CDR2 is SNEGSKA (reference sequence). CDR3 length: 11 residues. CDR3 residues: CSARPTLEQFF. DNA of the CDR3: TGCAGTGCTAGACCAACTCTGGAGCAGTTCTTC.

This clone was counted only a few times. This rearrangement joins TRBV9 to TRBJ2-1; possibly TRBD2 for D (6 bases). Germline V gene data show CDR1 as SGDLS and CDR2 as YYNGEE. V was shortened by 0 bases and J by 10 bases, with 11 bases between the two germline ends. The CDR3 runs to 13 residues. The CDR3 is CASSVVSRGEQFF. The CDR3 nucleotides are TGTGCCAGCAGCGTAGTTAGTCGGGGGGAGCAGTTCTTC.

This clone was seen a handful of times. The rearrangement uses TRBV28 and TRBJ1-2; no definite D call. The CDR3 covers 13 residues. Germline CDR1 is MDHEN and CDR2 is SYDVKM. V lost 2 bases and J 5 bases, leaving 9 bases between the germline ends. The CDR3 loop is CASSLIQGYGYTF. CDR3 in DNA: TGTGCCAGCAGTTTAATTCAAGGGTATGGCTACACCTTC.

As to this clone: A read error may account for a junction end that differs from germline. The sample holds other DNA sequences that translate to the same CDR3. This sequence joins TRBV5-6 and TRBJ1-6; possible D gene TRBD1, 5 bases. The CDR3 totals 14 residues. In germline, CDR1 is SGHDT, CDR2 YYEEEE. This chain's CDR3 is CATTQDLGNSPLHF. Here the CDR3 DNA reads TGTGCCACGACACAGGACTTGGGCAATTCGCCCCTCCACTTT.

This clone was picked up a small number of times. CDR3 in DNA: TGTGCCAGCAGCTTAGCGGGAGAAGGCGAGCAGTACTTC. It codes for CASSLAGEGEQYF. This sequence joins TRBV7-3 and TRBJ2-7, with TRBD2 matching over 7 bases. The V gene end was trimmed by 2 bases and the J gene end by 6 bases; junction bases not matched to a gene: 4. The CDR3 has 13 residues. Per the germline V gene, CDR1 is SGHTA and CDR2 is FQGTGA.

In the case of this clone: The same CDR3 arises from other DNA sequences in this sample as well. This sequence joins TRBV7-3 and TRBJ1-2; D is perhaps TRBD1 (6 bases). The germline CDR1 and CDR2 sequences are SGHTA and FQGTGA. This CDR3 has 13 residues. V was shortened by 5 bases and J by 2 bases, with 9 bases between the two germline ends. The CDR3 is CASSPDSNYGYTF. CDR3 DNA: TGTGCCAGCAGCCCGGACAGCAACTATGGCTACACCTTC.

This clone was seen only a few times. The rearrangement uses TRBV25-1 and TRBJ1-1; possible D gene TRBD1, 6 bases. The ends were cut back, 7 bases at V and 1 base at J, with 19 bases in the middle. Germline assignment: CDR1 MGHDK and CDR2 SYGVNS. This CDR3 contains 16 residues. For the CDR3, the DNA is TGTGCCAGCACCCGAACCACAGGGTCTCGGAACACTGAAGCTTTCTTT. Protein sequence: CASTRTTGSRNTEAFF.

V and J are TRBV7-2 and TRBJ2-7; D possibly corresponds to TRBD2 (7 bases). The germline V gene encodes CDR1 SGHTA and CDR2 FQGNSA. The CDR3 is 14 residues long. The V end lost 7 bases, the J end lost 2 bases, and 15 bases lay between the germline ends. The CDR3, as DNA: TGTGCCAGCACGTTGGGGGGGGGCCCCTACGAGCAGTACTTC. Amino acid sequence: CASTLGGGPYEQYF. Full variable domain (remainder filled in from reference TRBV7-2 and TRBJ2-7): GAGVSQSPSNKVTEKGKDVELRCDPISGHTALYWYRQSLGQGLEFLIYFQGNSAPDKSGLPSDRFSAERTGGSVSTLTIQRTQQEDSAVYLCASTLGGGPYEQYFGPGTRLTVT.

A few counts support this clone. This chain joins TRBV19 and TRBJ2-2, with 12 bases fitting TRBD2. This CDR3 is built from 14 residues. Germline assignment: CDR1 LNHDA and CDR2 SQIVND (reference sequence). The V and J ends lost 10 bases and 4 bases, in that order; junction bases with no gene match: 4. CDR3: CATGTSGFTGELFF. The CDR3 nucleotides read TGTGCCACTGGGACTAGCGGGTTCACCGGGGAGCTGTTTTTT.

V gene TRBV15 combines with J gene TRBJ2-3; 9 bases agree with TRBD2. There are 16 residues in the CDR3. The germline V gene has CDR1 LNHNV and CDR2 YYDKDF (reference sequence). The junction had 9 bases not matched to a gene; V was cut back by 4 bases and J by 4 bases. The CDR3 DNA reads as TGTGCCACCAGCAAAGGTCCTAGCGGGAAGGCAGATACGCAGTATTTT. It is translated as CATSKGPSGKADTQYF.

The CDR3 DNA follows: TGTGCCAGCAGCTCCCGAACCTGGCAGCCCCAGCATTTT. Translated, it gives CASSSRTWQPQHF. This chain joins TRBV7-2 and TRBJ1-5, with no clear D. V shed 4 bases and J shed 7 bases, with 11 bases lying between them. The germline CDR1 and CDR2 sequences are SGHTA and FQGNSA. This CDR3 is 13 amino acids long.

This clone was found once. The rearrangement uses TRBV7-2 and TRBJ2-1; D ambiguous. V lost 2 bases to trimming and J lost 6 bases, with 8 bases between them. This CDR3 has 13 amino acids. Germline V gives CDR1 SGHTA, CDR2 FQGNSA. The chain's CDR3 is CASSLLLPNEQFF. Written as DNA, the CDR3 is TGTGCCAGCAGCTTATTACTGCCCAATGAGCAGTTCTTC.

V is TRBV7-2 and J is TRBJ2-1; 9 bases fit TRBD2. The CDR3 has 15 amino acids. The V gene end was trimmed by 3 bases and the J gene end by 4 bases; junction bases not matched to a gene: 4. Germline V lookup: CDR1 SGHTA, CDR2 FQGNSA. Here the CDR3 reads CASSLQLAGYNEQFF. The CDR3 DNA reads TGTGCCAGCAGCTTGCAACTAGCGGGTTACAATGAGCAGTTCTTC. Variable domain in full (rest from reference TRBV7-2 and TRBJ2-1): GAGVSQSPSNKVTEKGKDVELRCDPISGHTALYWYRQSLGQGLEFLIYFQGNSAPDKSGLPSDRFSAERTGGSVSTLTIQRTQQEDSAVYLCASSLQLAGYNEQFFGPGTRLTVL.

This clone was counted only a few times. The V and J genes are TRBV18 and TRBJ1-5; D is uncertain. Trimming removed 3 bases from V and 4 bases from J, with 7 bases in between. The germline gives CDR1 KGHSH, CDR2 LQKENI. The CDR3 length is 13 residues. CDR3 in DNA: TGTGCCAGCTCACCTCACAAGAATCAGCCCCAGCATTTT. It specifies CASSPHKNQPQHF.

This clone was recorded a few times. The chain uses TRBV9 and TRBJ2-5; TRBD2 might be the D (6 bases). Deletions cut 4 bases from V and 3 bases from J, with 13 bases between. This CDR3 has 14 residues. In germline, CDR1 is SGDLS, CDR2 YYNGEE. CDR3 DNA: TGTGCCAGCAGCCCCAGAGGAGGGGAAGAGACCCAGTACTTC. It translates to CASSPRGGEETQYF.

This clone came up once. V is TRBV7-2 and J is TRBJ2-5; D gene ambiguous. The germline V and J ends were trimmed by 1 base and 5 bases, with 8 bases remaining between them. CDR1 and CDR2 (germline): SGHTA, FQGNSA. CDR3 length: 13 amino acids. CDR3 nucleotides: TGTGCCAGCAGCTTAGTCGGGCGGGAGACCCAGTACTTC. Encoded protein: CASSLVGRETQYF.

The chain combines TRBV2 with TRBJ2-3; D not certain. This CDR3 has 13 amino acids. Trimming removed 8 bases from V and 6 bases from J, with 15 bases in between. Germline V gene lookup returns CDR1 SNHLY and CDR2 FYNNEI. The CDR3 is CASLRRPGDTQYF. The CDR3 DNA follows: TGTGCCAGCTTACGGCGCCCTGGGGATACGCAGTATTTT.

This clone showed up just a few times. The chain combines TRBV6-5 with TRBJ2-7, with TRBD2 matching over 13 bases. The junction had 6 bases not matched to a gene; V was cut back by 5 bases and J by 5 bases. Per the germline V gene, CDR1 is MNHEY and CDR2 is SVGAGI. This CDR3 is built from 15 residues. As DNA, the CDR3 is TGTGCCAGCAGTAAGGGACTAGCGGGAACCCACGAGCAGTACTTC. This sequence encodes CASSKGLAGTHEQYF.

This clone was detected only a few times. The genes are TRBV29-1 and TRBJ1-2; D possibly corresponds to TRBD1 (6 bases). CDR1 and CDR2 from the germline V gene are SQVTM and ANQGSEA. The V and J ends lost 6 bases and 0 bases respectively, with 8 bases between them. The CDR3 spans 12 residues. The CDR3 DNA follows: TGCAGCGTGACAGGAACTAACTATGGCTACACCTTC. Amino acid sequence: CSVTGTNYGYTF.